A selection of T cell receptor beta chains follows, all from one sample in a study of blood T cell repertoires in COVID-19. Clones were read by immunoSEQ multiplex PCR, and TCRdb kept only the in-frame ones, dropping some. This sample yields around 340,000 clones, of which approximately 90% are seen a single time; 3% to 4% belongs to the top ten. The sequenced sample was peripheral blood. The origin of the receptors is a woman aged 55-70 years with COVID-19, enrolled during active disease. CDR3s include the opening cysteine and the closing phenylalanine or tryptophan. D genes are given only for firm matches. Size values are once, few and many counts, or a class for expanded clones, and some rows have none.

-	TRBD1	TRBV27	TRBJ1-2	CASSLSLPDDRGRGYGYTF	TGTGCCAGCAGTTTATCCCTCCCTGATGACAGGGGGCGCGGGTATGGCTACACCTTC
-	TRBD1	TRBV4-1	TRBJ1-6	CASSQDEGAYSPLHF	TGCGCCAGCAGCCAAGATGAGGGGGCATACTCACCCCTCCACTTT
-	-	TRBV19	TRBJ2-2	CASTQGAGELFF	TGTGCCAGTACCCAGGGCGCCGGGGAGCTGTTTTTT
-	-	TRBV5-4	TRBJ1-1	CASRRGGSRTEAFF	TGTGCCAGTCGTAGGGGGGGATCACGGACTGAAGCTTTCTTT
-	-	TRBV19	TRBJ2-6	CASNPSRRSGANVLTF	TGTGCCAGTAACCCTAGTCGGAGGAGTGGGGCCAACGTCCTGACTTTC
-	-	TRBV11-2	TRBJ2-1	CASSPRRARNEQFF	TGTGCCAGCAGCCCACGCAGGGCTAGGAATGAGCAGTTCTTC
-	TRBD1	TRBV19	TRBJ1-6	CASSLSTPTTGRRSPLHF	TGTGCCAGTAGTTTATCCACGCCTACGACAGGGCGAAGATCACCCCTCCACTTT
few	-	TRBV19	TRBJ1-6	CASSLPPITADSKGSTLHF	TGTGCCAGTAGTCTGCCCCCAATCACCGCGGACTCAAAGGGTTCCACCCTCCACTTT
-	TRBD1	TRBV19	TRBJ1-5	CASSSRGRNQPQHF	TGTGCCAGTTCCTCCAGGGGGAGAAATCAGCCCCAGCATTTT
few	TRBD1	TRBV18	TRBJ1-3	CASSPTAAGGSSGNTIYF	TGTGCCAGCTCACCAACCGCGGCAGGGGGCTCCTCTGGAAACACCATATATTTT
-	-	TRBV6-6	TRBJ1-2	CASTISGGDDTF	TGTGCCAGCACGATTTCCGGGGGGGACGACACCTTC
-	-	TRBV7-3	TRBJ1-1	CASSLRSGITEAFF	TGTGCCAGCAGCTTAAGATCAGGGATCACTGAAGCTTTCTTT
-	-	TRBV4-2	TRBJ1-3	CASSQDVGQSSGNTIYF	TGTGCCAGCAGCCAAGATGTAGGACAGTCCTCTGGAAACACCATATATTTT
-	TRBD2	TRBV7-3	TRBJ2-1	CASSYSGGRLDEQFF	TGTGCCAGCAGCTATAGCGGGGGGCGGTTAGATGAGCAGTTCTTC
once	-	TRBV5-6	TRBJ2-7	CASSFGELMKYF	TGTGCCAGCAGCTTCGGGGAATTAATGAAGTACTTC
-	TRBD1	TRBV29-1	TRBJ2-7	CSAGLRDRGPYEQYF	TGCAGCGCTGGCCTCCGGGACAGGGGTCCCTACGAGCAGTACTTC
-	-	TRBV20-1	TRBJ2-7	CSANREGEQYF	TGCAGTGCTAACAGGGAGGGCGAGCAGTACTTC
once	TRBD1	TRBV2	TRBJ2-3	CASSEGQGGTQYF	TGTGCCAGCAGTGAGGGACAGGGCGGTACGCAGTATTTT
-	TRBD2	TRBV5-1	TRBJ2-3	CASRPSGGSTDTQYF	TGCGCCAGCAGACCGAGCGGGGGGAGCACAGATACGCAGTATTTT
-	-	TRBV25-1	TRBJ2-7	CASSEGALYEQYF	TGTGCCAGCAGTGAGGGGGCCTTATACGAGCAGTACTTC
-	-	TRBV3-1/TRBV3-2	TRBJ2-1	CASSPRLGTNEQFF	TGTGCCAGCAGCCCCCGACTAGGGACGAATGAGCAGTTCTTC
-	-	TRBV19	TRBJ1-2	CASTSFTNNYGYTF	TGTGCCAGTACAAGTTTTACAAATAACTATGGCTACACCTTC
-	-	TRBV10-2	TRBJ1-1	CASSEEQGHFMNTEAFF	TGCGCCAGCAGTGAGGAGCAGGGACACTTCATGAACACTGAAGCTTTCTTT
-	TRBD1	TRBV5-5	TRBJ1-6	CASTLGQGYSPLHF	TGTGCCAGCACCCTAGGACAGGGGTATTCACCCCTCCACTTT
-	TRBD1	TRBV19	TRBJ1-3	CASSIFKGRTGDSGNTIYF	TGTGCCAGTAGTATTTTTAAAGGCCGAACAGGGGACTCTGGAAACACCATATATTTT
-	TRBD1	TRBV3-1/TRBV3-2	TRBJ1-5	CASSRGTANSNQPQHF	TGTGCCAGCAGCCGCGGGACAGCAAATAGCAATCAGCCCCAGCATTTT
-	-	TRBV19	TRBJ2-2	CASRQGRGTGELFF	TGTGCCAGTAGACAGGGCAGGGGCACCGGGGAGCTGTTTTTT
once	TRBD1	TRBV19	TRBJ1-2	CASSAPRDSYGYTF	TGTGCCAGTAGTGCCCCCCGGGACAGCTATGGCTACACCTTC
-	TRBD1	TRBV2	TRBJ1-1	CASSSGDRGTEAFF	TGTGCCAGCAGTTCGGGGGACAGGGGCACTGAAGCTTTCTTT
-	TRBD1	TRBV5-1	TRBJ2-5	CASSLGQGLETQYF	TGCGCCAGCAGCTTGGGACAGGGTCTTGAGACCCAGTACTTC
-	TRBD1	TRBV11-2	TRBJ2-7	CASSLTLQGPKTYEQYF	TGTGCCAGCAGCCTGACCTTACAGGGGCCCAAAACCTACGAGCAGTACTTC
-	-	TRBV28	TRBJ1-3	CASSFRGIAGNTIYF	TGTGCCAGCAGCTTTCGGGGAATCGCCGGAAACACCATATATTTT
-	-	TRBV25-1	TRBJ1-1	CASSGQAMNTEAFF	TGTGCCAGCAGTGGACAGGCTATGAACACTGAAGCTTTCTTT
-	-	TRBV11-2	TRBJ2-1	CASSLDGGGNDEQFF	TGTGCCAGCAGCTTAGATGGCGGGGGCAACGATGAGCAGTTCTTC
-	-	TRBV5-6	TRBJ2-6	CASSSTGQSISGANVLTF	TGTGCCAGCAGCTCAACAGGTCAAAGCATATCTGGGGCCAACGTCCTGACTTTC
-	TRBD1	TRBV15	TRBJ1-3	CATSRSGTGTNTIYF	TGTGCCACCAGCAGATCCGGGACAGGGACAAACACCATATATTTT
-	-	TRBV5-1	TRBJ2-7	CASSLTRKNEQYF	TGCGCCAGCAGCCTGACAAGAAAGAACGAGCAGTACTTC
few	-	TRBV7-2	TRBJ2-1	CASSLVSQGREQFF	TGTGCCAGCAGCTTAGTCTCACAGGGTAGGGAGCAGTTCTTC
-	TRBD1	TRBV6-5	TRBJ1-1	CASNEQGARTEAFF	TGTGCCAGCAACGAACAGGGGGCGAGGACTGAAGCTTTCTTT
-	-	TRBV9	TRBJ1-1	CASSGIGQRTEAFF	TGTGCCAGCAGCGGTATTGGACAGCGGACTGAAGCTTTCTTT
-	TRBD1	TRBV2	TRBJ2-3	CASSEDRGLFDTQYF	TGTGCCAGCAGTGAAGACAGGGGGCTATTTGATACGCAGTATTTT
many	TRBD2	TRBV4-2	TRBJ2-3	CASSQKTSGGQDTQYF	TGTGCCAGCAGCCAAAAGACTAGCGGGGGTCAAGATACGCAGTATTTT
-	-	TRBV7-3	TRBJ2-2	CASRGLMNTGELFF	TGTGCCAGCAGGGGACTGATGAACACCGGGGAGCTGTTTTTT
-	-	TRBV28	TRBJ1-6	CASLGGAQRISPLHF	TGTGCCAGCTTAGGGGGGGCCCAGAGAATTTCACCCCTCCACTTT
once	TRBD1	TRBV4-1	TRBJ1-2	CASSQAGTGGGYTF	TGCGCCAGCAGCCAAGCCGGGACAGGGGGCGGCTACACCTTC
-	TRBD2	TRBV4-2	TRBJ2-3	CASSQELAGADTQYF	TGTGCCAGCAGCCAGGAATTAGCGGGGGCAGATACGCAGTATTTT
-	TRBD1	TRBV5-4	TRBJ1-4	CASSKDRVGVGKLFF	TGTGCCAGCAGCAAGGACAGGGTGGGGGTAGGAAAACTGTTTTTT
-	-	TRBV3-1/TRBV3-2	TRBJ1-1	CASSQGGHTEAFF	TGTGCCAGCAGCCAGGGGGGTCACACTGAAGCTTTCTTT
-	-	TRBV19	TRBJ1-1	CASSRRNTEAFF	TGTGCCAGTAGTCGGAGGAACACTGAAGCTTTCTTT
once	-	TRBV12-3/TRBV12-4	TRBJ1-1	CASSTQGRTEAFF	TGTGCCAGCAGTACACAGGGACGAACTGAAGCTTTCTTT
-	TRBD2	TRBV11-2	TRBJ2-1	CASSSRTSGGARHNEQFF	TGTGCCAGCAGCTCGCGGACTAGCGGGGGGGCCAGGCACAATGAGCAGTTCTTC
-	TRBD1	TRBV19	TRBJ2-3	CASSIIRGQGDDTQYF	TGTGCCAGTAGTATAATTCGGGGACAGGGGGACGATACGCAGTATTTT